This T cell receptor (beta chain) was profiled in a study of tumor-infiltrating lymphocytes in primary liver carcinoma. The input was 450 to 550 ng total RNA; TCR beta cDNA was made from it with a constant-region primer. Generation of the TCR beta libraries relied on three nested multiplex PCR rounds using slightly modified ARM-PCR. Investigators reported that the first two PCR rounds, at roughly 11 cycles each, used TRBV1-TRBV30 forward primers with a C-beta reverse primer. MiXCR, applied by TCRdb to the multiplex PCR reads, yields one record per CDR3 protein. The sample holds tens of thousands of distinct CDR3 sequences, approximately 70% seen once. As to this clonotype: An end of the junction differs from the germline gene, which may be a read error.

From roughly 21-30 mg of unsorted bulk tissue, DNA and RNA were co-extracted together. Primary liver carcinomas in the patients were surgically resected. Every patient had chronic HBV infection and was treatment-naive. Samples were taken from five separate regions (per tumor). Each tumor sample had over 80% viable tumor cells. The CDR3 consists of 13 residues. The material sequenced was liver tumor tissue from sampling region 2. Noted subset: tumor region T2, inferior pole. The TCR originated in a middle-aged man with primary liver carcinoma and hepatitis B virus infection. V usage is TRBV12-3 or TRBV12-4 and J usage is TRBJ1-2, with D possibly matching TRBD1 (5 bases). DNA for the CDR3: TGTGCCAGCAATTCCACAGGAACCTATTGCTACACCTTC. It specifies CASNSTGTYCYTF.